What follows are 10 T cell receptor beta chains derived from one specimen sequenced in a study of response to subunit inactivated influenza vaccine (dated by TCRdb to 2016 to 2018). The library relied on RT-PCR. Sequencing used an Illumina HiSeq 2500. TCRdb took the public reads, trimmed them with fastp at Q25, ran MiXCR for clone calling and kept in-frame beta chains. Each CDR3 protein appears once, grouped with its most common genes and DNA. For this sample there are under 550,000 distinct CDR3 sequences; 6% to 9% appear just once. Jointly, the top ten make up over 10% of the sample. The sample was PBMCs from blood, taken less than 30 months after vaccination. All receptors derive from a man aged 45-69 years who received an inactivated influenza vaccine. Donor details come from another sample of the same person, matched by shared clones.

This clonotype was observed a handful of times. The chain combines TRBV2 with TRBJ1-2, with 7 bases fitting TRBD1. Trimming cost V 2 bases and J 7 bases; bases outside gene matches: 7. Germline V gives CDR1 SNHLY, CDR2 FYNNEI. This CDR3 is 14 amino acids long. The CDR3 coding sequence is TGTGCCAGCAGTGAACAGGGGGAGGCGTTTGGCTACACCTTC. It specifies CASSEQGEAFGYTF.

This clonotype has only a few counts. The rearrangement links TRBV27 to TRBJ2-1, with TRBD2 identical over 7 bases. This CDR3 is built from 16 residues. With V trimmed by 6 bases and J by 4 bases, 12 bases remained unmatched. The germline V gene has CDR1 MNHEY and CDR2 SMNVEV (reference sequence). The CDR3 is CASRNSGTTSYNEQFF. CDR3 nucleotides: TGTGCCAGCAGAAATTCCGGGACTACTTCTTACAATGAGCAGTTCTTC.

This clonotype was recorded once. The V call is TRBV5-1, the J call TRBJ2-1, with a weak D call TRBD1 (5 bases). The CDR3 has 15 amino acids. The germline gives CDR1 SGHRS, CDR2 YFSETQ. Trimming stripped 3 bases from V and 3 bases from J, with 13 bases between. CDR3 DNA: TGCGCCAGCAGCTGGGGCAACAGCATCTACAATGAGCAGTTCTTC. It specifies CASSWGNSIYNEQFF.

V usage is TRBV6-2 or TRBV6-3 and J usage is TRBJ2-1, with D possibly TRBD2 on 6 matching bases. There are 16 residues in the CDR3. Germline V gives CDR1 MNHEY, CDR2 SVGEGT. Trimming removed 6 bases at V and 9 bases at J, with 24 bases between. The CDR3 loop reads CASSPPGLALNGEQFF. The CDR3 nucleotides read TGTGCCAGCAGCCCCCCGGGCCTAGCGTTAAATGGTGAGCAGTTCTTC.

This rearrangement joins TRBV4-2 to TRBJ2-7, with 16 bases lining up with TRBD2. The trim removed 4 bases at V and 5 bases at J, leaving 8 bases unmatched. The CDR3 sequence is 17 residues long. The V gene's germline CDR1 is LGHNA and CDR2 YNFKEQ. Written as DNA, the CDR3 is TGTGCCAGCAGCCCCTACTCGGGACTAGCGGGAGGGGACGAGCAGTACTTC. This gives the protein CASSPYSGLAGGDEQYF.

The chain employs TRBV7-2 and TRBJ1-1; D might be TRBD1 (6 bases). This CDR3 region has 15 residues. Trimming took 6 bases from V and 6 from J, leaving 20 bases between them. Germline CDR1 and CDR2: SGHTA and FQGNSA. This CDR3 is CASSKNRAGSPEAFF. The CDR3 bases are TGTGCCAGCAGTAAAAACAGGGCGGGGAGCCCTGAAGCTTTCTTT.

This clonotype was seen repeatedly, ten times or more. V and J are TRBV6-2 or TRBV6-3 and TRBJ1-1; D remains ambiguous. In germline, CDR1 is MNHEY, CDR2 SVGEGT. The CDR3 has 14 residues. V gave up 4 bases and J gave up 1 base, with 10 bases separating them. The CDR3 protein is CASSWVNANTEAFF. Here the CDR3 DNA reads TGTGCCAGCAGTTGGGTCAACGCGAACACTGAAGCTTTCTTT.

This clonotype showed up just a few times. The rearrangement joins TRBV12-3 or TRBV12-4 to TRBJ2-1, with 15 bases lining up with TRBD2. The J segment lost 2 bases and the V segment lost 4 bases, leaving 6 bases of the junction unmatched. This CDR3 spans 18 amino acids. As DNA, the CDR3 is TGTGCCAGCAGTTCCCGGACTAGCGGGGGGGCTACCTACAATGAGCAGTTCTTC. It codes for CASSSRTSGGATYNEQFF.

On this clonotype: The junction differs from germline at one of its ends, possibly a read error. The J gene is TRBJ2-7, the V gene TRBV7-9, with TRBD2 as a possible D gene (6 bases). This CDR3 is 15 amino acids long. In germline, CDR1 is SEHNR, CDR2 FQNEAQ (reference sequence). The chain's CDR3 is CASSPDPAGSYEKYF. The DNA for the CDR3 is TGTGCCAGCAGCCCCGACCCGGCGGGATCCTACGAGAAGTACTTC.

This clonotype was seen a handful of times. The gene calls are TRBV12-3 or TRBV12-4 and TRBJ2-2, with D possibly matching TRBD1 (5 bases). CDR3 length equals 13 residues. Trimming removed 6 bases from V and 5 bases from J, with 10 bases in between. The CDR3 DNA is TGTGCCAGCAGGCAGGGTGAGACCGGGGAGCTGTTTTTT. This sequence encodes CASRQGETGELFF.